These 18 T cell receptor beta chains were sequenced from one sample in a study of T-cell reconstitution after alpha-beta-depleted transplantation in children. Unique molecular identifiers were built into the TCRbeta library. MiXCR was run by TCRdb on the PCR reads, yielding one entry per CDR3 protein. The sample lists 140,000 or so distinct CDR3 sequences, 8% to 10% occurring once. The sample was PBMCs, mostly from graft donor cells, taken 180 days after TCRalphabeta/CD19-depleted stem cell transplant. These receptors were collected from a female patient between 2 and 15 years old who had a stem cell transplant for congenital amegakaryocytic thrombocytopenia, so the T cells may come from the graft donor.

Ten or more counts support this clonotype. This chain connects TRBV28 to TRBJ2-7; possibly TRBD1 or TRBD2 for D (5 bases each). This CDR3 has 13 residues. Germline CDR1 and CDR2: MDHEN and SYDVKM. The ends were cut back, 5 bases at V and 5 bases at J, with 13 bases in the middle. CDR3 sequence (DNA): TGTGCCAGCAGTCCCCCGGGGCCCAACGAGCAGTACTTC. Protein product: CASSPPGPNEQYF.

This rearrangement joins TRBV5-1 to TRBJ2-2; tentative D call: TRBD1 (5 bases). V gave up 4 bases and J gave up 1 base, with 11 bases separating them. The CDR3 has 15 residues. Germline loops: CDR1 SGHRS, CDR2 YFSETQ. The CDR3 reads CASSPFGQNTGELFF. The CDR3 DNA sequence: TGCGCCAGCAGCCCTTTTGGACAGAACACCGGGGAGCTGTTTTTT.

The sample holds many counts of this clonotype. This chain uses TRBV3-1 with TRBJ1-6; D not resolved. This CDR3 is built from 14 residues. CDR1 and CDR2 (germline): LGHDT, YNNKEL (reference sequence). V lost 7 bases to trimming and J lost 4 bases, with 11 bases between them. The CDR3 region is CASMGVGYNSPLHF. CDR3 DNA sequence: TGTGCCAGCATGGGCGTGGGATATAATTCACCCCTCCACTTT.

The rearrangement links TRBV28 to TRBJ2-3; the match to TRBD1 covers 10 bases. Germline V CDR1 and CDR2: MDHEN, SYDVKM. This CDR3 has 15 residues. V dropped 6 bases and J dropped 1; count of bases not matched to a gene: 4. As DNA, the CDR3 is TGTGCCAGCAGCCCGACAGGGGGCGGCACAGATACGCAGTATTTT. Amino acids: CASSPTGGGTDTQYF.

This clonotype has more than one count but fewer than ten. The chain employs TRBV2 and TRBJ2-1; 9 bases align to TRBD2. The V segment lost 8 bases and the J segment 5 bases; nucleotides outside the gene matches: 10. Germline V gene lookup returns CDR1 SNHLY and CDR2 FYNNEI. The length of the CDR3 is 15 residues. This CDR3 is CASSMRTSANNEQFF. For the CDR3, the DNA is TGTGCCAGCTCCATGAGGACTAGCGCGAACAATGAGCAGTTCTTC.

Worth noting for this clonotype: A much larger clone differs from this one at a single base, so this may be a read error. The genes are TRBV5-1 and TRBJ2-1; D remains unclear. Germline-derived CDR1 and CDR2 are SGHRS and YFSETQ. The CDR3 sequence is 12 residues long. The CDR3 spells CASSSSNNEQFF. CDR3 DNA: TGCGCCAGCTCGAGCTCCAACAATGAGCAGTTCTTC.

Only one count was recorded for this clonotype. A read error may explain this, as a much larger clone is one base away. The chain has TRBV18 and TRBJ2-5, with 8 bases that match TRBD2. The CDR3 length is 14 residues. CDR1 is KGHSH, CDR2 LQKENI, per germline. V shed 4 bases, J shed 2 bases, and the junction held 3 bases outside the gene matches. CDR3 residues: CASSRVAGQETQYF. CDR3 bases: TGTGCCAGCTCACGAGTAGCGGGACAAGAGACCCAGTACTTC.

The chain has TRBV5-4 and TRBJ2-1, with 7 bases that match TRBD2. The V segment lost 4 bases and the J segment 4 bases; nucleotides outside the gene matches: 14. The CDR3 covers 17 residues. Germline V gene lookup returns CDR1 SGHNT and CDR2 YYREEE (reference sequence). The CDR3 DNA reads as TGTGCCAGCAGCCTAGTCCCCCGCGGACTAGGGTACAATGAGCAGTTCTTC. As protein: CASSLVPRGLGYNEQFF.

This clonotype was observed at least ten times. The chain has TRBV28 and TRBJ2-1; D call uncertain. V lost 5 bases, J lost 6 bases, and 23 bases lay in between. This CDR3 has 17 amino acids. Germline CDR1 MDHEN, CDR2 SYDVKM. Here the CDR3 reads CASSHNPRAPKSNEQFF. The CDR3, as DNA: TGTGCCAGCAGTCACAACCCCCGGGCCCCGAAATCCAATGAGCAGTTCTTC.

The CDR3 region is CASSLVTEAFF. CDR3 in DNA: TGTGCCAGCAGCTTAGTTACTGAAGCTTTCTTT. V usage is TRBV7-9 and J usage is TRBJ1-1; D is undetermined. Germline V gene data show CDR1 as SEHNR and CDR2 as FQNEAQ (reference sequence). The CDR3 contains 11 residues. V gave up 1 base and J gave up 5 bases, with 2 bases separating them.

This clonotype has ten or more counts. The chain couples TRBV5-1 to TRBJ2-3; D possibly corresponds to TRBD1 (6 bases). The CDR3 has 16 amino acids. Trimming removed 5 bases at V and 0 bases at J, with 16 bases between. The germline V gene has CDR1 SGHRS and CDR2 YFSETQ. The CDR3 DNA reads TGCGCCAGCAGGCCCCCCGGGACATATAGCACAGATACGCAGTATTTT. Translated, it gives CASRPPGTYSTDTQYF.

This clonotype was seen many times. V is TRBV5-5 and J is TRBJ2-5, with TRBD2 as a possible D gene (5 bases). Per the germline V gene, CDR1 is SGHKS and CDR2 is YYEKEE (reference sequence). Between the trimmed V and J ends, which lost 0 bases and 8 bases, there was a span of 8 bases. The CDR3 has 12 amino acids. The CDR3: CASSLGGPTQYF. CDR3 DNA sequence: TGTGCCAGCAGCTTGGGCGGGCCCACCCAGTACTTC.

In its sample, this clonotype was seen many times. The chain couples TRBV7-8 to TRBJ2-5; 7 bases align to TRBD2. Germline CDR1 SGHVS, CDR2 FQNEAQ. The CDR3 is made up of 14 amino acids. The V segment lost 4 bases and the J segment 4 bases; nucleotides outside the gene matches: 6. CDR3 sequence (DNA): TGTGCCAGCAGCTCGTCCGGGGGGATAGAGACCCAGTACTTC. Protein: CASSSSGGIETQYF.

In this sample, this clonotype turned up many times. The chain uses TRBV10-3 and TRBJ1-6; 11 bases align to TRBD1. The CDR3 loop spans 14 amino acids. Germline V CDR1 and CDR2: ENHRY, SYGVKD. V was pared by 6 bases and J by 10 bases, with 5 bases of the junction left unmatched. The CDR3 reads CAIRKGQGDSPLHF. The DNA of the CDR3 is TGTGCCATCAGGAAGGGACAGGGGGACTCACCCCTCCACTTT.

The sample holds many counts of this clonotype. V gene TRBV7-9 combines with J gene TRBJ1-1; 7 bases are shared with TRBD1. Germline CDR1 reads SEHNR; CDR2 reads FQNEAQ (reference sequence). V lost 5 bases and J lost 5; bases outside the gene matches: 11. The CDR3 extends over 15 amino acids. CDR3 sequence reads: CASSGIKGARTEAFF. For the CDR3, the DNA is TGTGCCAGCAGCGGGATAAAGGGGGCGCGTACTGAAGCTTTCTTT.

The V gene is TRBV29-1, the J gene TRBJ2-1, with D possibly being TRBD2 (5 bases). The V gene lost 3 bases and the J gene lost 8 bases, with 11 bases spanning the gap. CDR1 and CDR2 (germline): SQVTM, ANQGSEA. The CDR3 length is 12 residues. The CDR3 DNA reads TGCAGCGTTGACCCAAAGGGAGATGAGCAGTTCTTC. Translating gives CSVDPKGDEQFF.

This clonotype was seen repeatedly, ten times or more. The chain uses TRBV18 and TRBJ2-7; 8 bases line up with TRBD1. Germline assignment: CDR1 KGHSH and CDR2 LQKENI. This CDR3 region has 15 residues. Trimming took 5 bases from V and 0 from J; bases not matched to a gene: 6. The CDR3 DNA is TGTGCCAGCTCAACCGGGACAGGCCTCTCCTACGAGCAGTACTTC. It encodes CASSTGTGLSYEQYF.

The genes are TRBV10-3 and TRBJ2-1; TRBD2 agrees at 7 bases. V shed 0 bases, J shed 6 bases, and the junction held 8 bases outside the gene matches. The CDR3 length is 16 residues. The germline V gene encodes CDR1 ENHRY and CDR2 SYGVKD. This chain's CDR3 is CAISESGLVGSNEQFF. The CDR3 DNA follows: TGTGCCATCAGTGAGTCTGGACTAGTGGGGTCCAATGAGCAGTTCTTC.